Many counts were recorded for the clone carrying this T cell receptor (beta chain). The data are from a study of T cells after yellow fever vaccination. CDR3 length equals 11 residues. Germline V lookup: CDR1 SGHAT, CDR2 FQNNGV. Between the trimmed V and J ends, which lost 5 bases and 7 bases, there was a span of 6 bases. TCRdb analysed the 5' RACE reads with MiXCR anew, one entry per CDR3 protein. The table records some 600,000 distinct CDR3 sequences, approximately 13% of them present only once. V is TRBV11-2 and J is TRBJ2-1; D not resolved. Sample: PBMCs, taken on the day of the yellow fever booster vaccination. This clonotype originated in a man younger than 40 who received the YFV17D yellow fever vaccine. The CDR3 reads CASSKGNEQFF. The CDR3 DNA reads as TGTGCCAGCAGCAAAGGGAATGAGCAGTTCTTC.